Below, 10 T cell receptor beta chains from the same sample are listed, as sequenced in a study of blood T cell repertoires in COVID-19. Data came from immunoSEQ multiplex PCR; TCRdb stores just in-frame clones and leaves some out. The repertoire holds 140,000 or so clones, with about 76% as singletons. The sequencing sample was made of peripheral blood. The receptors were gathered from a human donor in a cohort sampled during active COVID-19.

The CDR3 DNA reads as TGTGCCAGCAGTTACCATCACAGGGGAACTAATGAAAAACTGTTTTTT. This translates into CASSYHHRGTNEKLFF. The rearrangement uses TRBV6-5 and TRBJ1-4; 7 positions agree with TRBD1. Trimming cost V 2 bases and J 1 base; bases outside gene matches: 4. Germline V gene data show CDR1 as MNHEY and CDR2 as SVGAGI. There are 16 residues in the CDR3.

The chain has TRBV6-5 and TRBJ2-7, with TRBD2 matching 9 bases. From germline, CDR1 is MNHEY and CDR2 SVGAGI. This CDR3 comprises 16 residues. V dropped 4 bases and J dropped 4; count of bases not matched to a gene: 11. The CDR3 here is CASSSAGTSRGYEQYF. The CDR3 DNA is TGTGCCAGCAGTTCGGCCGGGACTAGCAGGGGATACGAGCAGTACTTC.

Concerning this clone itself: The same CDR3 is also encoded by other DNA sequences in this sample. The CDR3 sequence: CASSLSRQETQYF. The CDR3 DNA reads TGTGCCAGCAGTTTATCGAGGCAAGAGACCCAGTACTTC. The rearrangement uses TRBV27 and TRBJ2-5; D unresolved. The CDR3 runs to 13 residues. V was pared by 0 bases and J by 2 bases, with 4 bases between. Per the germline V gene, CDR1 is MNHEY and CDR2 is SMNVEV (reference sequence).

V and J are TRBV28 and TRBJ1-2, with D unresolved. CDR1 and CDR2 (germline): MDHEN, SYDVKM. The CDR3 is 14 amino acids. Trimming took off 8 bases at V and 5 bases at J, with 18 bases between the two ends. Here the CDR3 DNA reads TGTGCCAGCCAGGAGGAGGGAGAGGGTTATGGCTACACCTTC. It codes for CASQEEGEGYGYTF.

The rearrangement links TRBV19 to TRBJ2-5; the D gene is possibly TRBD1 (6 bases). The V end was cut by 6 bases, the J end by 2 bases, with 16 bases between. Germline V gives CDR1 LNHDA, CDR2 SQIVND (reference sequence). The CDR3 covers 15 residues. CDR3 region: CASSAPGHQQETQYF. CDR3 nucleotides: TGTGCCAGTAGCGCTCCGGGACATCAGCAAGAGACCCAGTACTTC. The variable domain in full, completed from reference TRBV19 and TRBJ2-5, reads DGGITQSPKYLFRKEGQNVTLSCEQNLNHDAMYWYRQDPGQGLRLIYYSQIVNDFQKGDIAEGYSVSREKKESFPLTVTSAQKNPTAFYLCASSAPGHQQETQYFGPGTRLLVL.

This clone has just one count. The chain joins TRBV18 to TRBJ2-5; D is possibly TRBD2 (6 bases). The length of the CDR3 is 14 residues. Between the trimmed V and J ends, which lost 3 bases and 7 bases, there was a span of 15 bases. Germline V CDR1 and CDR2: KGHSH, LQKENI. This CDR3 is CASSPGGAGGTQYF. CDR3 sequence (DNA): TGTGCCAGCTCACCGGGCGGGGCCGGAGGGACCCAGTACTTC.

The J gene is TRBJ2-1, the V gene TRBV6-2 or TRBV6-3; 9 nucleotides align to TRBD2. The CDR3 extends over 16 amino acids. V lost 4 bases to trimming and J lost 2 bases; unmatched junction nucleotides: 6. CDR1 is MNHEY, CDR2 SVGEGT, per germline. CDR3 residues: CASSSSLAGTYNEQFF. The CDR3 nucleotides are TGTGCCAGCAGTTCGTCGCTAGCGGGAACCTACAATGAGCAGTTCTTC.

This clone was seen only a few times. CDR3 residues: CASSLSGGHYEQYF. The CDR3 DNA reads as TGTGCCAGCAGTTTGTCAGGGGGACACTACGAGCAGTACTTC. The J gene is TRBJ2-7, the V gene TRBV6-5, with 7 bases identical to TRBD1. V lost 4 bases to trimming and J lost 3 bases; unmatched junction nucleotides: 6. Germline assignment: CDR1 MNHEY and CDR2 SVGAGI. The CDR3 consists of 14 residues.

The rearrangement uses TRBV28 and TRBJ2-3; the match to TRBD2 covers 8 bases. The CDR3 sequence is 16 residues long. Trimming removed 7 bases from V and 3 bases from J; junction bases left unmatched: 12. Germline V gene lookup returns CDR1 MDHEN and CDR2 SYDVKM. CDR3 nucleotides: TGTGCCAGCACCTCGTACGGGAGGGCGAGGACAGATACGCAGTATTTT. Translated, it gives CASTSYGRARTDTQYF.

The count of this clone is one. The chain combines TRBV5-1 with TRBJ2-3; D is unresolved. The CDR3 is made up of 13 amino acids. Germline loops: CDR1 SGHRS, CDR2 YFSETQ. Trimming removed 0 bases from V and 5 bases from J, with 7 bases in between. This CDR3 reads CASSLEHLDTQYF. The CDR3 DNA reads TGCGCCAGCAGCTTGGAACATTTAGATACGCAGTATTTT.